Below, one T cell receptor (beta chain) is given with its context. Its cognate antigen has yet to be identified. No per-base quality is available; no much larger clone lies one base away. Library creation used 5' RACE. The instrument given in TCRdb is NextSeq 500. Unique molecular identifiers were attached to individual cDNA molecules in the TCR library protocol so that sequencing error and PCR bias could be corrected. Both TCR alpha and beta chains were sequenced, and tight co-correlation was observed between alpha and beta sequence abundances in each sample. The study's processing was this. V gene, J gene and CDR3 annotation of TCR sequences was performed with Decombinator V4. TCRs were defined as expanded if a significant change between any two time points was detected under a Poisson model with p below 0.0001. TCR abundances were normalised to the total number of TCRs sequenced in each sample and reported as counts per million. TRAV1-2 paired with TRAJ12, TRAJ20 or TRAJ33 defined MAIT TCRs, while TRAV10 paired with TRAJ18 defined iNKT TCRs. VDJdb, accessed on 1 November 2021, was searched for TCRs annotated for CMV, EBV and SARS-CoV-2, and TCRs annotated for more than one antigen were excluded. TCRdb's own reprocessing of the public reads used fastp at Q25 and MiXCR and kept productive beta chains. Here each entry gathers all rows of one CDR3 protein and keeps the most common genes and DNA. TCRdb's processing, not the authors' own work, is the source of the V and J calls. In all, the sample holds some 67,000 distinct CDR3 sequences, and about an eighth of those were seen once. The leading ten clones occupy more than 13% of the sample.

Set within a cohort of healthcare workers in London, UK, this nested case-control study involved weekly PCR testing of nasopharyngeal swabs along with blood sampling. Healthcare workers were enrolled in the week of the UK lockdown, from 23 to 31 March 2020, and were followed every week for up to roughly 16 weeks. Inclusive of the bounding cysteine and phenylalanine, the CDR3 is 12 residues long. The retained sequence is limited to the CDR3, 36 bases, with the frame set at the first base. CDR1 and CDR2 (MDHEN, SYDVKM) derive from the germline V gene. The junction carries 8 bases between V and J, which are trimmed by 5 bases and 3 bases respectively. The record originates from a study of early T cells in non-severe SARS-CoV-2 infection (TCRdb year 2021). Some background on the complete study: Because TCR sequencing was done on bulk RNA from unsorted whole blood, the alpha and beta chains could not be paired.

General study outcomes and caveats: VDJdb matching was skewed toward anti-spike CD8 responses, so virus-specific expansions were likely underestimated and private and CD4 specificities were missed.

The chain is encoded by TRBV28 joined to TRBJ2-7; the D gene is perhaps TRBD1, on 5 matching bases. This receptor was identified in an adult who was a healthcare worker with PCR-confirmed SARS-CoV-2 infection or an uninfected control (not recorded which). The sequenced sample was whole blood. In nucleotide form, the sequence is TGTGCCAGCAGTACAGGCAACTACGAGCAGTACTTC. Translated, it gives CASSTGNYEQYF.